This section outlines one T cell receptor (beta chain) sequence together with its context. The target antigen is unknown. Having been cultured for around ten days, the cells underwent CD4+ T cell isolation. Two-dose BNT162b2 or mRNA-1273 vaccination was given to participants. Absence of prior SARS-CoV-2 infection characterized the vaccine recipients, who showed negative nucleocapsid antibodies. This sample is drawn from a study of vaccination effects on CD4 cells after COVID-19. Overall study context: Following the second dose by a median of 72 days, the post-vaccine samples were obtained.

The CDR3 covers 13 residues. Trimming at V came to 5 bases and at J to 6 bases, leaving 4 bases not matched to a gene. Germline V gene data show CDR1 as SNHLY and CDR2 as FYNNEI. Clones were read by immunoSEQ multiplex PCR, and TCRdb kept only the in-frame ones, dropping some. The repertoire holds tens of thousands of clones, more than 60% seen once, with 2% to 3% in the top ten. Study-level findings and limits: The study dataset contains few convalescent patients and includes no early post-infection timepoints. Long after vaccination, the clones induced by infection and by vaccine shrank markedly in size.

V gene TRBV2 combines with J gene TRBJ2-1, with 7 positions matching TRBD2. The source of this sequence is a human donor who received a COVID-19 vaccine. The sequencing used CD4+ T cells from PBMCs cultured without peptide, collected after COVID-19 vaccination. CDR3 coding DNA: TGTGCCAGCAGTTACTGGGGGGGCAATGAGCAGTTCTTC. Protein product: CASSYWGGNEQFF.